Listed here are 32 T cell receptor beta chains from one sample, sequenced in a study of blood T cells in healthy people across ages. Combining a sample-barcoded 5' primer with a J-beta primer mix, a second PCR ran for roughly 6 to 12 cycles. TCRdb processed the 5' RACE reads anew with MiXCR; each CDR3 protein has one entry. This sample yields 600,000 to 850,000 distinct CDR3 sequences, of which 25% are seen a single time; more than 8% belongs to the top ten. The sample also formed part of further work on T cells of mothers and their children.

Sequenced: blood. The receptor source for this set is a boy younger than 18 in good health.

This clonotype has just a few counts. The DNA for the CDR3 is TGTGCCAGCAGCTTATCGATGTCCGAGACCCAGTACTTC. The encoded protein is CASSLSMSETQYF. The genes are TRBV7-8 and TRBJ2-5; D remains unclear. Germline CDR1 SGHVS, CDR2 FQNEAQ. This CDR3 contains 13 residues. V lost 2 bases and J lost 5, with 9 bases in between.

The chain links TRBV4-3 to TRBJ1-4; 8 positions match TRBD1. CDR1 is LGHNA and CDR2 is YSLEER in the germline V gene. This CDR3 has 15 amino acids. Germline trimming cut 1 base from V and 8 bases from J; bases unmatched to any gene: 6. CDR3 residues: CASSQVQTGEEKLFF. The CDR3 nucleotides read TGCGCCAGCAGCCAAGTTCAGACAGGGGAAGAAAAACTGTTTTTT.

The V and J genes are TRBV28 and TRBJ2-7, with 8 bases matching TRBD2. The CDR3 runs 14 residues. Trimming took 5 bases from V and 3 from J; bases not matched to a gene: 6. Germline assignment: CDR1 MDHEN and CDR2 SYDVKM. This chain's CDR3 is CASSGTRGYYEQYF. The CDR3 bases are TGTGCCAGCAGTGGGACTAGAGGCTACTACGAGCAGTACTTC.

The V and J genes are TRBV3-1 and TRBJ1-1; D possibly corresponds to TRBD1 (5 bases). This CDR3 comprises 15 residues. Germline V lookup: CDR1 LGHDT, CDR2 YNNKEL (reference sequence). With 0 bases removed from V and 3 bases from J, the gap between germline ends came to 11 bases. The CDR3 here is CASSQDGGRDTEAFF. The DNA for the CDR3 is TGTGCCAGCAGCCAAGATGGGGGTAGGGACACTGAAGCTTTCTTT.

The chain combines TRBV20-1 with TRBJ2-3; D is unclear. CDR3 length equals 19 residues. Per germline, CDR1 DFQATT and CDR2 SNEGSKA (reference sequence). The germline V and J ends were trimmed by 1 base and 2 bases, with 25 bases remaining between them. The CDR3 here is CSARVDGEPAHGITDTQYF. DNA of the CDR3: TGCAGTGCTAGAGTGGACGGTGAACCGGCCCATGGGATCACAGATACGCAGTATTTT.

This clonotype was detected only a few times. V gene TRBV4-3 combines with J gene TRBJ2-7; 9 positions agree with TRBD1. Germline V gene data show CDR1 as LGHNA and CDR2 as YSLEER. CDR3 length: 14 amino acids. Germline trimming cut 5 bases from V and 2 bases from J; bases unmatched to any gene: 4. DNA for the CDR3: TGCGCCAGCAGCGTCCGACAGGGGGCCTACGAGCAGTACTTC. Residues: CASSVRQGAYEQYF.

V is TRBV7-9 and J is TRBJ2-5; TRBD2 matches 10 bases. Looked up from germline, CDR1 is SEHNR and CDR2 is FQNEAQ (reference sequence). Losses at the gene ends were 2 bases for V and 5 bases for J; bases not matched to a gene: 2. CDR3 size: 14 residues. The CDR3 nucleotides read TGTGCCAGCAGCTTACTAGCGGGAGATGAGACCCAGTACTTC. The encoded protein is CASSLLAGDETQYF.

This clonotype was counted ten times or more. The chain uses TRBV6-1 and TRBJ2-7, with D unclear. This CDR3 is 17 amino acids long. Germline values: CDR1 MNHNS, CDR2 SASEGT. The V gene lost 3 bases and the J gene lost 4 bases, with 22 bases spanning the gap. The CDR3 reads CASSDYTETLVSYEQYF. The CDR3 DNA reads TGTGCCAGCAGTGACTATACAGAGACTCTAGTGAGTTACGAGCAGTACTTC.

This clonotype appeared a few times. The rearrangement uses TRBV29-1 and TRBJ2-5; TRBD2 matches 10 bases. Germline-derived CDR1 and CDR2 are SQVTM and ANQGSEA. V lost 6 bases, J lost 4 bases, and 2 bases stayed unmatched. CDR3 length: 12 residues. CDR3 sequence reads: CSVRTSGETQYF. Written as DNA, the CDR3 is TGCAGCGTCAGGACTAGCGGAGAGACCCAGTACTTC.

The V and J genes are TRBV4-3 and TRBJ2-2; D may be TRBD1 (6 bases). Trimming shortened V by 4 bases and J by 6 bases, and 12 bases separated the two germline ends. CDR1 is LGHNA, CDR2 YSLEER, per germline. The CDR3 totals 14 residues. The CDR3 coding sequence is TGCGCCAGCAGCCCCCTGGGGGCTCCCGGGGAGCTGTTTTTT. Its translation: CASSPLGAPGELFF.

This clonotype was counted only a few times. In nucleotides, the CDR3 is TGCAGTGCTAGAGAATGGACTAGCGGACAACTAGCCAAAAACATTCAGTACTTC. It codes for CSAREWTSGQLAKNIQYF. This chain connects TRBV20-1 to TRBJ2-4; 10 bases line up with TRBD2. There are 18 residues in the CDR3. The germline CDR1 and CDR2 sequences are DFQATT and SNEGSKA (reference sequence). Trimming cost V 0 bases and J 0 bases; bases outside gene matches: 8.

V is TRBV20-1 and J is TRBJ2-5; D gene ambiguous. The CDR3 runs 15 residues. V was pared by 5 bases and J by 2 bases, with 18 bases between. Germline CDR1 reads DFQATT; CDR2 reads SNEGSKA (reference sequence). The DNA for the CDR3 is TGCAGTGCTCTCCCAACCTCTTGGGGACAAGAGACCCAGTACTTC. Protein product: CSALPTSWGQETQYF.

The chain links TRBV7-6 to TRBJ2-3; TRBD2 matches at 9 bases. J gave up 2 bases and V 1 base, and 4 bases lay outside the gene matches. This CDR3 is 16 amino acids long. The germline V gene has CDR1 SGHVS and CDR2 FNYEAQ. Written as DNA, the CDR3 is TGTGCCAGCAGCTTAGGGACTAGCGAACCCACAGATACGCAGTATTTT. Protein sequence: CASSLGTSEPTDTQYF.

The chain is built from TRBV29-1 and TRBJ1-3, with TRBD1 as a possible D gene (5 bases). Germline V gene lookup returns CDR1 SQVTM and CDR2 ANQGSEA. There are 9 residues in the CDR3. CDR3 DNA sequence: TGCAGAGTCGCCGGGACGGCATATTTT. It yields the protein CRVAGTAYF.

The J gene is TRBJ2-7, the V gene TRBV13; D is unclear. Trimming pared 4 bases from V and 2 bases from J, leaving 9 bases between. The germline V gene encodes CDR1 PRHDT and CDR2 FYEKMQ (reference sequence). The CDR3 has 13 amino acids. CDR3 coding DNA: TGTGCCAGCAGCTCCCGACCAACCTACGAGCAGTACTTC. Translated, it gives CASSSRPTYEQYF.

The genes are TRBV15 and TRBJ2-5, with D perhaps TRBD1 or TRBD2 (5 bases each). The V end lost 2 bases, the J end lost 5 bases, and 18 bases lay between the germline ends. Germline CDR1 LNHNV, CDR2 YYDKDF (reference sequence). CDR3 size: 16 residues. Here the CDR3 reads CATSRSKMGVWETQYF. DNA for the CDR3: TGTGCCACCAGCAGATCCAAGATGGGGGTGTGGGAGACCCAGTACTTC.

The DNA of the CDR3 is TGCAGTGCTAGAGCAGCGGGACTCTACGAGCAGTACTTC. Amino acids: CSARAAGLYEQYF. The genes are TRBV20-1 and TRBJ2-5, with TRBD2 identical over 7 bases. TRBJ2-7 explains the end of the DNA better; the J call may be wrong. The germline CDR1 and CDR2 sequences are DFQATT and SNEGSKA (reference sequence). The CDR3 sequence is 13 residues long.

This clonotype showed up just a few times. This rearrangement joins TRBV20-1 to TRBJ2-5; 10 nucleotides line up with TRBD2. CDR1 and CDR2 (germline): DFQATT, SNEGSKA (reference sequence). V was clipped by 5 bases and J by 0 bases; unmatched bases: 3. The CDR3 covers 14 residues. Here the CDR3 reads CSAQLAGYQETQYF. For the CDR3, the DNA is TGCAGTGCTCAACTAGCGGGGTACCAAGAGACCCAGTACTTC.

This rearrangement joins TRBV7-3 to TRBJ2-1, with a tentative D call TRBD2 (7 bases). V lost 0 bases to trimming and J lost 0 bases, with 9 bases between them. The CDR3 length is 16 residues. From germline, CDR1 is SGHTA and CDR2 FQGTGA. For the CDR3, the DNA is TGTGCCAGCAGCTTAACGGCGGGGGCCTCCTACAATGAGCAGTTCTTC. This encodes CASSLTAGASYNEQFF.

CDR3 in DNA: TGTGCCAGCAGCCCAGTCGCAGATACGCAGTATTTT. It yields the protein CASSPVADTQYF. V is TRBV7-9 and J is TRBJ2-3; no clear D. The CDR3 is 12 amino acids. V was shortened by 5 bases and J by 4 bases, with 7 bases between the two germline ends. CDR1 and CDR2 (germline): SEHNR, FQNEAQ (reference sequence). The complete variable domain, with remaining parts taken from reference TRBV7-9 and TRBJ2-3, reads DTGVSQNPRHKITKRGQNVTFRCDPISEHNRLYWYRQTLGQGPEFLTYFQNEAQLEKSRLLSDRFSAERPKGSFSTLEIQRTEQGDSAMYLCASSPVADTQYFGPGTRLTVL.

J is TRBJ2-1 and V is TRBV14; 7 bases map to TRBD2. The V gene end was trimmed by 4 bases and the J gene end by 0 bases; junction bases not matched to a gene: 15. The germline V gene encodes CDR1 SGHDN and CDR2 FVKESK. CDR3 length: 19 residues. CDR3 sequence: CASSLWGSGYQSSYNEQFF. The CDR3 coding sequence is TGTGCCAGCAGCCTGTGGGGTAGCGGGTACCAAAGCTCCTACAATGAGCAGTTCTTC.

The chain uses TRBV7-9 and TRBJ2-5, with TRBD2 identical over 7 bases. The CDR3 sequence is 16 residues long. CDR1 is SEHNR, CDR2 FQNEAQ, per germline (reference sequence). With 4 bases clipped from V and 4 bases from J, the junction kept 12 bases outside the gene matches. CDR3 DNA: TGTGCCAGCAGCTCGGTTTCCAGACTAGCAACAGAGACCCAGTACTTC. It specifies CASSSVSRLATETQYF.

The gene calls are TRBV29-1 and TRBJ2-7, with D maybe TRBD1 (5 bases). This CDR3 is 13 amino acids long. Germline CDR1 and CDR2: SQVTM and ANQGSEA. Trimming stripped 1 base from V and 6 bases from J, with 13 bases between. The CDR3 DNA reads as TGCAGCGTTGAAGCTTGGGGCGGCCCCGAGCAGTACTTC. Amino acids: CSVEAWGGPEQYF.

This clonotype was detected only a few times. The chain is built from TRBV6-5 and TRBJ1-2; 8 bases are shared with TRBD1. The V and J ends lost 8 bases and 8 bases, in that order; junction bases with no gene match: 13. Looked up from germline, CDR1 is MNHEY and CDR2 is SVGAGI. This CDR3 has 14 amino acids. This chain's CDR3 is CASCPDRAPLGYTF. The CDR3 coding sequence is TGTGCCAGCTGTCCGGACAGGGCCCCGCTGGGCTACACCTTC.

This clonotype was detected a few times. This sequence joins TRBV12-3 or TRBV12-4 and TRBJ2-4; D is unclear. The CDR3 sequence is 13 residues long. V was trimmed by 7 bases and J by 8 bases, leaving 15 bases between them. CDR3 sequence: CASNEGVFDIQYF. Written as DNA, the CDR3 is TGTGCCAGCAACGAAGGAGTCTTCGACATTCAGTACTTC.

The J gene is TRBJ2-6, the V gene TRBV9, with no clear D. Trimming cost V 3 bases and J 0 bases, with 7 bases left between them. CDR3 length: 15 amino acids. Germline V gene lookup returns CDR1 SGDLS and CDR2 YYNGEE. The CDR3 DNA is TGTGCCAGCAGCGCCCCCCCCTCTGGGGCCAACGTCCTGACTTTC. It specifies CASSAPPSGANVLTF.

As regards this clonotype: An end of the junction differs from the germline gene, which may be a read error. The CDR3 sequence: CASSYGTGLHF. The CDR3 DNA reads as TGTGCCAGCAGTTATGGGACAGGACTTCACTTC. The V call is TRBV6-2 or TRBV6-3, the J call TRBJ2-7; 8 bases fit TRBD1. Germline loops: CDR1 MNHEY, CDR2 SVGEGT. The CDR3 spans 11 residues.

The chain uses TRBV25-1 and TRBJ2-7, with D maybe TRBD1 (6 bases). Germline CDR1 reads MGHDK; CDR2 reads SYGVNS. The CDR3 consists of 13 residues. The V gene lost 6 bases and the J gene lost 1 base, with 10 bases spanning the gap. The DNA of the CDR3 is TGTGCCAGCAGAAGGGGGACATCCTACGAGCAGTACTTC. Amino acids: CASRRGTSYEQYF.

This clonotype has just a few counts. The J gene is TRBJ2-5, the V gene TRBV20-1, with 13 bases that match TRBD2. With the DNA end fitting TRBJ2-7 better, the J assignment may be wrong. In germline, CDR1 is DFQATT, CDR2 SNEGSKA (reference sequence). The CDR3 length is 16 residues. The CDR3 DNA reads as TGCAGTGCTAGAGATCTGACTAGCGGGGGGAAGGACGAGCAGTACTTC. This translates into CSARDLTSGGKDEQYF.

This clonotype has a handful of counts. The rearrangement joins TRBV3-1 to TRBJ2-5, with D perhaps matching TRBD1 or TRBD2 (5 bases each). The J call may not be correct, given that the DNA end is closer to TRBJ2-7. Per germline, CDR1 LGHDT and CDR2 YNNKEL (reference sequence). The CDR3 runs 15 residues. CDR3 sequence: CASSQPGASSYEQYF. DNA of the CDR3: TGTGCCAGCAGCCAACCCGGGGCCAGCTCCTACGAGCAGTACTTC.

The chain combines TRBV7-9 with TRBJ1-4; D unresolved. The CDR3 consists of 14 residues. Trimming stripped 6 bases from V and 10 bases from J, with 18 bases between. Germline V CDR1 and CDR2: SEHNR, FQNEAQ (reference sequence). The CDR3 region has the DNA TGTGCCAGCAGTTTGAACAGACCTCCCGGAAAACTGTTTTTT. Its protein is CASSLNRPPGKLFF.

This clonotype has just a few counts. V and J are TRBV7-8 and TRBJ1-6; a possible D gene is TRBD1 (5 bases). The V end was cut by 5 bases, the J end by 5 bases, with 13 bases between. The CDR3 covers 15 residues. Germline V gene lookup returns CDR1 SGHVS and CDR2 FQNEAQ. CDR3 amino acids: CASSPRGNDNSPLHF. CDR3 sequence (DNA): TGTGCCAGCAGCCCCCGGGGCAATGATAATTCACCCCTCCACTTT.